A selection of T cell receptor beta chains follows, all from one sample in a study of CD4 T cells in relation to SARS-CoV-2 and coronaviruses. Repertoires were generated with immunoSEQ multiplex PCR, while TCRdb's copy carries only in-frame clones and drops some. The data hold more than 20,000 clones, with 70% to 80% observed a single time. No antigen has been identified for these receptors. The sample consisted of CD4+ T cells from PBMCs, cultured in vitro. These receptors all stem from a human donor in good health. CDR3s include the opening cysteine and the closing phenylalanine or tryptophan. D genes are given only for firm matches. Clone size is not always given. Where it is, it says once, few, many or a class for expanded clones.

v_call	clone_size	j_call	cdr3_length	d_call	cdr3_nt	cdr3_aa
TRBV18	NA	TRBJ1-1	14	NA	TGTGCCAGCTCAGTGGGGGAAGGTCCCACTGAAGCTTTCTTT	CASSVGEGPTEAFF
TRBV4-2	NA	TRBJ1-2	15	TRBD1	TGTGCCAGCAGCAAGGACAGGGGCGGAAACTATGGCTACACCTTC	CASSKDRGGNYGYTF
TRBV4-2	NA	TRBJ2-7	17	TRBD2	TGTGCCAGCAGCCAAGTAGAGGGTAGCGGGATAGTCTACGAGCAGTACTTC	CASSQVEGSGIVYEQYF
TRBV11-2	NA	TRBJ1-5	13	NA	TGTGCCAGCAGCTTAGATCAGCGACAGCCCCAGCATTTT	CASSLDQRQPQHF
TRBV5-3	NA	TRBJ2-7	14	NA	TGTGCCAGAAGCGGTGGCAAAAGCTGCTACGAGCAGTACTTC	CARSGGKSCYEQYF
TRBV4-2	NA	TRBJ2-3	16	TRBD1	TGTGCCAGCAGCCTCACGGACAGGGGGGTTACAGATACGCAGTATTTT	CASSLTDRGVTDTQYF
TRBV4-3	NA	TRBJ2-3	16	NA	TGCGCCAGCAGCGACCAGGGGGGGCCTAGGGGAGATACGCAGTATTTT	CASSDQGGPRGDTQYF
TRBV10-2	NA	TRBJ1-6	15	NA	TGCGCCAGCACCTCCGGGGAGTCGGGTAATTCACCCCTCCACTTT	CASTSGESGNSPLHF
TRBV12-3/TRBV12-4	NA	TRBJ1-3	13	NA	TGTGCCAGCAGCGATCTCTCTGGAAACACCATATATTTT	CASSDLSGNTIYF
TRBV27	NA	TRBJ2-1	12	NA	TGTGCCAGCTCCACCAGGGGTAATGAGCAGTTCTTC	CASSTRGNEQFF
TRBV29-1	NA	TRBJ2-7	14	NA	TGCAGCGTTGAAGAGAGGTCAGGGCACGGACGACAGTACTTC	CSVEERSGHGRQYF
TRBV5-1	NA	TRBJ2-7	11	NA	TGCGCCAGCAGCGGGGAGTACGAGCAGTACTTC	CASSGEYEQYF
TRBV4-3	few	TRBJ2-7	16	NA	TGCGCCAGCAGCCAAGATCCTACGACTGCCTCCTACGAGCAGTACTTC	CASSQDPTTASYEQYF
TRBV6-5	NA	TRBJ1-2	15	NA	TGTGCCAGCAGTTATTCAGCCGGGCCTAACTATGGCTACACCTTC	CASSYSAGPNYGYTF
TRBV7-3	few	TRBJ2-2	16	TRBD2	TGTGCCAGCAGCTCCCTAGCGGGAGTGAGCACCGGGGAGCTGTTTTTT	CASSSLAGVSTGELFF
TRBV28	NA	TRBJ2-7	15	NA	TGTGCCAGCAGACGCTCGAGACAGGTAGAACGCGAGCAGTACTTC	CASRRSRQVEREQYF
TRBV5-1	NA	TRBJ1-1	15	NA	TGCGCCAGCAGGAATCCGGGGCCTGCGAACACTGAAGCTTTCTTT	CASRNPGPANTEAFF
TRBV4-3	NA	TRBJ2-5	14	NA	TGCGCCAGCAGCCAAGATCCCCGGGGGGAGACCCAGTACTTC	CASSQDPRGETQYF
TRBV7-7	NA	TRBJ2-5	14	NA	TGTGCCAGCAGCTTAGCGGGGGTTGGGGAGACCCAGTACTTC	CASSLAGVGETQYF
TRBV9	NA	TRBJ2-1	13	TRBD1	TGTGCCACTGGACAGGGTATTTTTGATGAGCAGTTCTTC	CATGQGIFDEQFF
TRBV2	NA	TRBJ1-2	14	TRBD1	TGTGCCAGCAGAGCGCTACAGGGGGCTGGTGGCTACACCTTC	CASRALQGAGGYTF
TRBV6-5	NA	TRBJ2-7	13	NA	TGTGCCAGCAGTTATAAGAGGGCCTACGAGCAGTACTTC	CASSYKRAYEQYF
TRBV7-9	NA	TRBJ1-2	13	NA	TGTGCCAGCAGCCCAAGCCAAGACTATGGCTACACCTTC	CASSPSQDYGYTF
TRBV29-1	NA	TRBJ2-3	11	NA	TGCAGCGTTGCGGGCACAGATACGCAGTATTTT	CSVAGTDTQYF
TRBV5-5	NA	TRBJ1-5	16	TRBD1	TGTGCCAGCAGCTTGGAGGGACAGGTGAGCAATCAGCCCCAGCATTTT	CASSLEGQVSNQPQHF
TRBV29-1	NA	TRBJ1-3	13	TRBD1	TGCAGCGCCATGGGACAGGGAGTAAACACCATATATTTT	CSAMGQGVNTIYF
TRBV5-1	NA	TRBJ1-2	14	NA	TGCGCCAGCAGCTTGGGACGAACAGACTATGGCTACACCTTC	CASSLGRTDYGYTF
TRBV5-1	NA	TRBJ2-5	13	NA	TGCGCCAGCACCCGAGACGTACAAGAGACCCAGTACTTC	CASTRDVQETQYF
TRBV19	NA	TRBJ1-5	14	NA	TGTGCCAGTAGTTATTGGGGGCTAGATCAGCCCCAGCATTTT	CASSYWGLDQPQHF
TRBV7-2	NA	TRBJ2-7	13	NA	TGTGCCAGCAGCTTAGCGGGAGGCATCGAGCAGTACTTC	CASSLAGGIEQYF
TRBV29-1	NA	TRBJ2-3	10	NA	TGCAGCGACCGAATAGATACGCAGTATTTT	CSDRIDTQYF
TRBV28	few	TRBJ2-7	14	TRBD2	TGTGCCAGCAGTCCTGGACTAGCCTTCACCGAGCAGTACTTC	CASSPGLAFTEQYF
TRBV19	few	TRBJ1-6	15	NA	TGTGCCAGTAGCCCACGGGGGGGCAGGGAATCACCCCTCCACTTT	CASSPRGGRESPLHF
TRBV6-6	NA	TRBJ2-1	12	NA	TGTGCCAGCAACCTAGGGGGCAATGAGCAGTTCTTC	CASNLGGNEQFF
TRBV7-2	NA	TRBJ1-5	13	NA	TGTGCCAGCAGCTTAGAACAGGGTTCGCCCCAGCATTTT	CASSLEQGSPQHF
TRBV7-2	NA	TRBJ1-6	14	NA	TGTGCCAGCAGCCCCGGGGTTAATAATTCACCCCTCCACTTT	CASSPGVNNSPLHF
TRBV14	NA	TRBJ2-2	13	NA	TGTGCCAGCAGCCAAGAATTAACCGGGGAGCTGTTTTTT	CASSQELTGELFF
TRBV5-6	NA	TRBJ1-4	14	TRBD1	TGTGCCAGCAGAAGGACAGGATCTAATGAAAAACTGTTTTTT	CASRRTGSNEKLFF
TRBV18	NA	TRBJ1-5	18	TRBD1	TGTGCCAGCTCACCTTGGGCGGGACAGGGGGCGAAGAATCAGCCCCAGCATTTT	CASSPWAGQGAKNQPQHF